This T cell receptor beta chain derives from a study of blood T cells in healthy people across ages. A second about 6 to 12 cycle PCR used barcoded and J-beta primers. Using its own MiXCR run on the 5' RACE reads, TCRdb lists one record per CDR3 protein. In the table there are about 1 million distinct CDR3 sequences, around 45% of which are singletons. Trimming took off 0 bases at V and 5 bases at J, with 8 bases between the two ends. The germline V gene encodes CDR1 GTSNPN and CDR2 SVGIG (reference sequence). The CDR3 has 13 residues. The chain employs TRBV30 and TRBJ2-1, with D possibly being TRBD1 or TRBD2 (5 bases each). The sequenced sample was blood. The sequence came from a woman aged 55-69 years in good health. This CDR3 is CAWSVRGDNEQFF. Written as DNA, the CDR3 is TGTGCCTGGAGTGTACGAGGGGACAATGAGCAGTTCTTC.